The present entry profiles one TCR beta chain with its context. The CDR3 contains 13 residues. In germline, CDR1 is SGHNT, CDR2 YYREEE (reference sequence). Trimming removed 3 bases from V and 6 bases from J, with 12 bases in between. These data come from a study of blood T cell repertoires in COVID-19. Original data processing: Reference gene primers were amplified, and this amplification served to estimate nucleated cell counts. Libraries were prepared by immunoSEQ multiplex PCR; TCRdb keeps only in-frame clonotypes and omits some of them. Clone size and V and J calls were adopted from that table, with D and trimming inferred from the DNA. The table records roughly 55,000 clones, over 70% of them present only once.

Sequencing was done on a sample of peripheral blood. The chain employs TRBV5-4 and TRBJ1-2, with a weak D call TRBD1 (6 bases). The TCR originated in a man aged 60 to 75 with acute or convalescent COVID-19. The CDR3 sequence is CASSSQGSDGYTF. CDR3 bases: TGTGCCAGCAGCTCACAGGGTTCAGATGGCTACACCTTC.